This T cell receptor (beta chain) was recorded in a study of control samples from healthy donors and cancer patients. Sequenced by immunoSEQ multiplex PCR; TCRdb stores in-frame clones only, minus some. The sample contains around 130,000 clones, approximately 90% of which appear only once. V was pared by 5 bases and J by 3 bases, with 8 bases between. The germline gives CDR1 KGHSH, CDR2 LQKENI. The CDR3 totals 12 residues. Sequencing input: blood. The sequence was obtained from a man aged 25 to 40 in good health. This chain links TRBV18 with TRBJ2-7, with unresolved D. This CDR3 reads CASSSFLYEQYF. Written as DNA, the CDR3 is TGTGCCAGCTCATCCTTTCTCTACGAGCAGTACTTC.